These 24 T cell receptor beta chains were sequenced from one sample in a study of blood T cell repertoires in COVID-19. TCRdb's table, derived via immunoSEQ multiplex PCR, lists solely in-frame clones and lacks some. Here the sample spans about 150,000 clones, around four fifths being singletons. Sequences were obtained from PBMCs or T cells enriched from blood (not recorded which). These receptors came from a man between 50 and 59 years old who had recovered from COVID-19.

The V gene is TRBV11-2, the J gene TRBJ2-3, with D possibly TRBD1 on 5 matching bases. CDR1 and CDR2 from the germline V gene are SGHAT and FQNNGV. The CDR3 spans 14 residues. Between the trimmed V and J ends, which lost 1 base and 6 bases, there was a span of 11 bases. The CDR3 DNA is TGTGCCAGCAGCTTAGTCCAGGGTATGGATACGCAGTATTTT. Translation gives CASSLVQGMDTQYF.

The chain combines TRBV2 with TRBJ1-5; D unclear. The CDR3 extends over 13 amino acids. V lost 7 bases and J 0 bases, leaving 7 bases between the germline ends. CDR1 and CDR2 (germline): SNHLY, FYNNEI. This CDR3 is CASNTDSNQPQHF. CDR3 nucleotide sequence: TGTGCCAGCAATACAGATAGCAATCAGCCCCAGCATTTT.

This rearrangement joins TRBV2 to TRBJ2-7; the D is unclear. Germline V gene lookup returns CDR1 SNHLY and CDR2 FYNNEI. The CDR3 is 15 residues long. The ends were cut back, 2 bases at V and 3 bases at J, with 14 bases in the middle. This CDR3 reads CASSESGQRYYEQYF. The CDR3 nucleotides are TGTGCCAGCAGTGAATCGGGTCAGCGATACTACGAGCAGTACTTC.

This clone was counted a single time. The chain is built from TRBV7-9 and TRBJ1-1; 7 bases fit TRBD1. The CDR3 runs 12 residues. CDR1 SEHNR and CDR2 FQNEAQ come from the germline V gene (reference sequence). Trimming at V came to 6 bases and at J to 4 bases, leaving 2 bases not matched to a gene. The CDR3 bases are TGTGCCAGCAGACCAGGGGGCACTGAAGCTTTCTTT. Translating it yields CASRPGGTEAFF.

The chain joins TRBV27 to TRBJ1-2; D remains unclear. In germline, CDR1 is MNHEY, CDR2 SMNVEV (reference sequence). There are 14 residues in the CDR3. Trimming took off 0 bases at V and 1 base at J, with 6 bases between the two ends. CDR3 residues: CASSLSQNNYGYTF. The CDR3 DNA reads TGTGCCAGCAGTTTATCCCAGAATAACTATGGCTACACCTTC.

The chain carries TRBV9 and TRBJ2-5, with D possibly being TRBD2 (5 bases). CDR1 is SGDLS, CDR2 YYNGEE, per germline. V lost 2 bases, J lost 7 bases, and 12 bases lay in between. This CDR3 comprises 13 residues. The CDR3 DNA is TGTGCCAGCAGCGTGGACTTAGGAGGGACCCAGTACTTC. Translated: CASSVDLGGTQYF.

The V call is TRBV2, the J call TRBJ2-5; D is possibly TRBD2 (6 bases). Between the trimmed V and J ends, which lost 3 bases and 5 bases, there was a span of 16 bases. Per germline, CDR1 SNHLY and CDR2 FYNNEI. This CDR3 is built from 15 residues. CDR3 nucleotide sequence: TGTGCCAGCAGTGAGTCCGATGGGAGGTGGGAGACCCAGTACTTC. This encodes CASSESDGRWETQYF.

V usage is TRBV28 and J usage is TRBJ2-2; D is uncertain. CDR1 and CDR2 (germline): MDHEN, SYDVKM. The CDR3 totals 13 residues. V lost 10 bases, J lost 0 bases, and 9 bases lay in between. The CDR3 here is CATAGTNTGELFF. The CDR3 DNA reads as TGTGCCACCGCAGGAACGAACACCGGGGAGCTGTTTTTT.

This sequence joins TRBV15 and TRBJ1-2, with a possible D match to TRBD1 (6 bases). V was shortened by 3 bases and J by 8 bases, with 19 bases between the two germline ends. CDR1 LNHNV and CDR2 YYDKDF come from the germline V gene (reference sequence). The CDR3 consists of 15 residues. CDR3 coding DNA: TGTGCCACCAGCAGGTCTTTTCAGGGGCTTTCGGGCTACACCTTC. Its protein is CATSRSFQGLSGYTF.

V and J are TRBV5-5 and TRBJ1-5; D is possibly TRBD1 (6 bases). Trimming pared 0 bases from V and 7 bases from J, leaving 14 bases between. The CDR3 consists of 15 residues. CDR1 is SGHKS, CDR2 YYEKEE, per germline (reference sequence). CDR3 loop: CASSLAVGGRQPQHF. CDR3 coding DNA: TGTGCCAGCAGCTTGGCAGTAGGGGGACGGCAGCCCCAGCATTTT. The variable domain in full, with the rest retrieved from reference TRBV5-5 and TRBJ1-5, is DAGVTQSPTHLIKTRGQQVTLRCSPISGHKSVSWYQQVLGQGPQFIFQYYEKEERGRGNFPDRFSARQFPNYSSELNVNALLLGDSALYLCASSLAVGGRQPQHFGDGTRLSIL.

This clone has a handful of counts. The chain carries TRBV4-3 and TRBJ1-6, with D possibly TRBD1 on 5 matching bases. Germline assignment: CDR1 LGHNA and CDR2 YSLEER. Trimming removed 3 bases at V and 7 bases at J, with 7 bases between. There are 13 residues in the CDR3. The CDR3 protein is CASSQGGNSPLHF. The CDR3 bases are TGCGCCAGCAGCCAGGGGGGGAATTCACCCCTCCACTTT.

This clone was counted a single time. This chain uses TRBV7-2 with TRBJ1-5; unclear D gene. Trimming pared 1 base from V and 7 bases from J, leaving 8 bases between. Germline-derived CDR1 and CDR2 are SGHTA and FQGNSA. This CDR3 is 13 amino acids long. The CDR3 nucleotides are TGTGCCAGCAGCTTAGAGCCAAGCCAGCCCCAGCATTTT. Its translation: CASSLEPSQPQHF.

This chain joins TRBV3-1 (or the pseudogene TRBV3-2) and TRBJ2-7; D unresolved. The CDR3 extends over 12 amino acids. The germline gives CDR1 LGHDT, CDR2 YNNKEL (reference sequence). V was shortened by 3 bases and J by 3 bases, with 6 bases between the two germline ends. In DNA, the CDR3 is TGTGCCAGCAGCCATGGCCTCTACGAGCAGTACTTC. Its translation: CASSHGLYEQYF.

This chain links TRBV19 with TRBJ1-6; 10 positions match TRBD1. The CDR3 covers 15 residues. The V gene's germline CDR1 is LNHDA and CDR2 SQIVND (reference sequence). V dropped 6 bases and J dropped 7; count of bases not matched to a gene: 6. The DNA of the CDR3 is TGTGCCAGTAGGGCAGGACAGGGGGGAAATTCACCCCTCCACTTT. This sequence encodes CASRAGQGGNSPLHF.

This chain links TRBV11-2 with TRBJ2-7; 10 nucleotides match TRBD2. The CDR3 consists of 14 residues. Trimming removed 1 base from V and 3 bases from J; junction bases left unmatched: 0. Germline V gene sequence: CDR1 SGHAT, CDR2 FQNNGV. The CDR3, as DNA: TGTGCCAGCAGCTTAGCTAGCGGGGGCTACGAGCAGTACTTC. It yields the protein CASSLASGGYEQYF.

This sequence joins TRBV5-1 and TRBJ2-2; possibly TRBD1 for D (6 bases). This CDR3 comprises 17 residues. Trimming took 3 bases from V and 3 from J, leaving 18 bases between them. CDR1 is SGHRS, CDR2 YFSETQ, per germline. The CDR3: CASSWGIRGYDTGELFF. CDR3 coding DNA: TGCGCCAGCAGCTGGGGAATCAGGGGATACGACACCGGGGAGCTGTTTTTT. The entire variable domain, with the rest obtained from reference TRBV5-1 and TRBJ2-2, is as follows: KAGVTQTPRYLIKTRGQQVTLSCSPISGHRSVSWYQQTPGQGLQFLFEYFSETQRNKGNFPGRFSGRQFSNSRSEMNVSTLELGDSALYLCASSWGIRGYDTGELFFGEGSRLTVL.

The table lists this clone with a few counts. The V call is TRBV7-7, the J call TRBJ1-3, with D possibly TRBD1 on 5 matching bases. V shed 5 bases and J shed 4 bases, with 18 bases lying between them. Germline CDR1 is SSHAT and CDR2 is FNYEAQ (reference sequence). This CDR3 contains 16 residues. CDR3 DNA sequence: TGTGCCAGCAGCCCCGATATCCCGGGGGGAGGAAACACCATATATTTT. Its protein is CASSPDIPGGGNTIYF. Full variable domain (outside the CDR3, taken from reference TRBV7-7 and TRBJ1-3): GAGVSQSPRYKVTKRGQDVTLRCDPISSHATLYWYQQALGQGPEFLTYFNYEAQPDKSGLPSDRFSAERPEGSISTLTIQRTEQRDSAMYRCASSPDIPGGGNTIYFGEGSWLTVV.

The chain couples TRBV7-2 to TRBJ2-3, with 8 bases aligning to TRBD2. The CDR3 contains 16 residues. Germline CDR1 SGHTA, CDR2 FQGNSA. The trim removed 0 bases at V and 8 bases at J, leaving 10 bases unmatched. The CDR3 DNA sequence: TGTGCCAGCAGCTTAGCCGTGTCGGGGGGGGCAGGTACGCAGTATTTT. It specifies CASSLAVSGGAGTQYF. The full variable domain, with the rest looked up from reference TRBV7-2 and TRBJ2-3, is GAGVSQSPSNKVTEKGKDVELRCDPISGHTALYWYRQSLGQGLEFLIYFQGNSAPDKSGLPSDRFSAERTGGSVSTLTIQRTQQEDSAVYLCASSLAVSGGAGTQYFGPGTRLTVL.

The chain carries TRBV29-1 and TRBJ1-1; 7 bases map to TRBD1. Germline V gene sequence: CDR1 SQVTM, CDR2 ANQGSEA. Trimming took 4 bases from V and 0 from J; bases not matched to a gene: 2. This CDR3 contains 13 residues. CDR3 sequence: CSVGDRVNTEAFF. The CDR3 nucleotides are TGCAGCGTTGGCGACAGGGTGAACACTGAAGCTTTCTTT.

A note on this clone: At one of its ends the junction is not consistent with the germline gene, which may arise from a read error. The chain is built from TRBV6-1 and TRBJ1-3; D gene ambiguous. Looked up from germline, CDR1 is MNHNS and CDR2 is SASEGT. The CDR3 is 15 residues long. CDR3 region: CASIEIAGTGNTIYF. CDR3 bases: TGTGCCAGCATTGAAATCGCGGGAACTGGAAACACCATATATTTT.

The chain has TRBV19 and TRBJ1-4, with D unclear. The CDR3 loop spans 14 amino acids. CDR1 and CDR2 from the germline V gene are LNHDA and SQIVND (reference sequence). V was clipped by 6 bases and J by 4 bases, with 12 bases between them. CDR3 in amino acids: CASRDGQINEKLFF. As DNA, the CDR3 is TGTGCCAGTAGGGATGGGCAGATTAATGAAAAACTGTTTTTT.

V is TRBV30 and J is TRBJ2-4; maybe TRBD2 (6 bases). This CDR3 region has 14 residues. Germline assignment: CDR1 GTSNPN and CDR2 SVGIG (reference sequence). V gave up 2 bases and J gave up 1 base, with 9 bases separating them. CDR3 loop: CAWSWRVAKNIQYF. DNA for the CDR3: TGTGCCTGGAGTTGGAGGGTCGCCAAAAACATTCAGTACTTC.

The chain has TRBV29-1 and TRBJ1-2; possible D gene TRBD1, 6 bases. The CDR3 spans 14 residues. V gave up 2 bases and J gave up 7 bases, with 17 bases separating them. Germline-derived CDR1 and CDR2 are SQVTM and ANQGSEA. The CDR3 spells CSVEWGTTARGYTF. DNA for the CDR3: TGCAGCGTTGAATGGGGGACAACCGCCCGTGGCTACACCTTC. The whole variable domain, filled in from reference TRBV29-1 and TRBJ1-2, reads SAVISQKPSRDICQRGTSLTIQCQVDSQVTMMFWYRQQPGQSLTLIATANQGSEATYESGFVIDKFPISRPNLTFSTLTVSNMSPEDSSIYLCSVEWGTTARGYTFGSGTRLTVV.

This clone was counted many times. The CDR3 reads CAWSLAGGPNEQFF. DNA for the CDR3: TGTGCCTGGAGCCTAGCGGGGGGGCCTAATGAGCAGTTCTTC. V gene TRBV30 combines with J gene TRBJ2-1; 12 bases map to TRBD2. The V segment lost 3 bases and the J segment 7 bases; nucleotides outside the gene matches: 4. Germline lookup yields CDR1 GTSNPN and CDR2 SVGIG (reference sequence). CDR3 length: 14 amino acids.